This TCR beta chain derives from a study of Ad26.COV2.S vaccination and SARS-CoV-2 variants (dated by TCRdb to the early 2020s). Regarding the complete study: Donors in the vaccine arm were drawn from COV1001, a phase I-IIa trial of Ad26.COV2.S in healthy adults that was multicentre, randomized, double-blind and placebo-controlled. Dosing of Ad26.COV2.S was intramuscular, at either 5x10^10 or 1x10^11 viral particles, delivered as one shot or as two shots spaced 56 days apart. The specificity and breadth of SARS-CoV-2-reactive T cell receptors after Ad26.COV2.S vaccination were assessed by TCRbeta repertoire sequencing. The TCR-sequenced set comprised around 30 samples: about 19 Ad26.COV2.S vaccine recipients, 5 placebo recipients and 8 SARS-CoV-2 convalescent individuals. Trial participants were randomized into five groups of five: low-dose or high-dose Ad26.COV2.S given once or twice, or placebo on both occasions. Blinding of investigators to trial group allocation was maintained during experiments and outcome assessment. General study outcomes and caveats: Higher spike-specific TCR breadth was observed in Ad26.COV2.S recipients than in placebo recipients (P = 0.0014). Substantial breadth of spike-specific CD8+ and CD4+ T cell responses was reported after vaccination. Vaccine and placebo recipients had comparable non-spike TCR breadth, which fits with the vaccine containing only spike. The study was not powered to compare responses between vaccine doses or regimens. It was noted by the authors that total T cell responses may have been underestimated by the TCR breadth and depth analyses.

Details on this clone: This clone's antigen is unknown. No much larger clone is present one base from it, and per-base qualities are unavailable.

The CDR3 holds 20 amino acids from the cysteine to the phenylalanine. Only CDR3 DNA is held: 60 bases, read in frame from base 1. Per the germline V gene, LGHNA is the CDR1 and YSLEER is the CDR2. Trimming leaves V shorter by 1 base and J shorter by 5 bases, with the junction holding 12 bases beyond the gene matches. In the paper's terms, the treatment or condition label means: some 20 received Ad26.COV2.S at low or high dose, single or two shots; 5 received placebo; per-sample allocation not given. For vaccine and placebo recipients, the sequenced repertoires came from samples collected on day 63 after the first injection. Cohort 1b enrolled 25 adults aged 18-55 years at a single site in Boston, USA, between 29 July and 7 August 2020. Ad26.COV2.S was a replication-incompetent adenovirus type 26 vector expressing a prefusion-stabilized SARS-CoV-2 spike protein from the original Wuhan strain. TCRbeta CDR3 regions were sequenced with the immunoSEQ Assay. After extraction, genomic DNA underwent amplification by bias-controlled multiplex PCR, followed by high-throughput sequencing. The source study handled its data this way. To quantify the absolute abundance of every unique TCRbeta CDR3 region, sequences were collapsed and filtered. T cell fraction was estimated by normalization of TCRbeta template counts to usable DNA, with usable DNA being measured through amplification of reference genes present in all nucleated cells. Repertoire TCRs were annotated as SARS-CoV-2-specific when V gene, CDR3 amino acid sequence and J gene were exactly matched to a known reactive TCR set. MIRA supplied the reference SARS-CoV-2 TCR set, which was filtered for enrichment in COVID-19-positive ImmuneCODE repertoires so that public or cross-reactive TCRs were removed. Based on the MIRA antigens, annotated TCRs were further analysed at the level of specific ORF or position within ORF. Breadth was defined as annotated unique rearrangements over total unique productive rearrangements; depth was the summed frequency of those rearrangements. Two-sided Wilcoxon rank-sum tests were applied when comparing TCR breadth between groups. TCRdb provides this immuneACCESS table in a form limited to in-frame rearrangements. Some clones are lacking; in checked studies, under half of them reflect an unresolved V gene, and why the rest are absent is not known. Clone size and the V and J calls come from that table; the DNA yielded D and trimming. The sample table shows a few hundred thousand clones, and over 75% are seen once. The ten largest clones capture roughly 4% of the sample.

The sequence is built from TRBV4-3 and TRBJ2-1; 15 bases in the middle match TRBD2. The TCR originated in a person aged 18 to 65 who received the Ad26.COV2.S COVID-19 vaccine or a placebo. The sample was peripheral blood, taken in a trial of Ad26.COV2.S vaccine versus placebo. The base sequence is TGCGCCAGCAGCCAAGTCTCGGGACTAGCGGGGGGTTCCAGCCACAATGAGCAGTTCTTC. Its protein reads: CASSQVSGLAGGSSHNEQFF.